These 32 T cell receptor beta chains were all obtained from the same sample, sequenced in a study of T cells in Graves' hyperthyroidism and ophthalmopathy. TCR beta CDR3 regions were amplified from RNA. The HTBI primer set served for first-round RT-PCR of the TCR CDR3. TCRdb re-analysed the multiplex PCR reads in MiXCR, keeping a single row per CDR3 protein. The sample carries about 600,000 distinct CDR3 sequences, more than 13% recorded once. The sequenced material came from blood. The receptors come from a woman aged 18-29 years with Graves' ophthalmopathy.

This clonotype was seen a handful of times. The CDR3 region has the DNA TGTGCCAGCAGTCCCCCTAGTCGTGGCTACACCTTC. This sequence encodes CASSPPSRGYTF. The gene calls are TRBV12-3 or TRBV12-4 and TRBJ1-2, with unresolved D. Trimming shortened V by 5 bases and J by 7 bases, and 11 bases separated the two germline ends. CDR3 length equals 12 residues.

The chain joins TRBV19 to TRBJ1-2, with 9 bases identical to TRBD1. Germline V gene sequence: CDR1 LNHDA, CDR2 SQIVND (reference sequence). The junction had 9 bases not matched to a gene; V was cut back by 3 bases and J by 7 bases. CDR3 size: 15 residues. This CDR3 reads CASSIVFGQGFGYTF. The CDR3 nucleotides read TGTGCCAGTAGTATCGTCTTCGGACAGGGGTTTGGCTACACCTTC.

The rearrangement uses TRBV5-6 and TRBJ2-1; either TRBD1 or TRBD2 may supply D (5 bases each). Deletions cut 3 bases from V and 10 bases from J, with 11 bases between. The germline V gene has CDR1 SGHDT and CDR2 YYEEEE. The CDR3 is made up of 12 amino acids. CDR3 amino acids: CASSSPRDEQFF. The CDR3 bases are TGTGCCAGCAGCTCTCCTAGGGACGAGCAGTTCTTC.

In its sample, this clonotype was seen a few times. A much larger clonotype is one base distant, so this may be a read error. V gene TRBV28 combines with J gene TRBJ1-2; no firm D call. V lost 5 bases to trimming and J lost 0 bases, with 22 bases between them. The CDR3 sequence is 18 residues long. Germline CDR1 is MDHEN and CDR2 is SYDVKM. The CDR3 here is CASSPKTGRHSPNYGYTF. The CDR3 bases are TGTGCCAGCAGTCCAAAGACCGGCAGGCACTCTCCTAACTATGGCTACACCTTC.

This clonotype was observed a handful of times. The CDR3 nucleotides read TGTGCCAGCAGTTACATAGCGGGTCAAAGCACAGATACGCAGTATTTT. It codes for CASSYIAGQSTDTQYF. The chain is built from TRBV6-6 and TRBJ2-3; 7 nucleotides agree with TRBD2. V was pared by 2 bases and J by 0 bases, with 5 bases of the junction left unmatched. The germline V gene encodes CDR1 MNHNY and CDR2 SVGAGI (reference sequence). There are 16 residues in the CDR3.

This clonotype was counted between two and nine times. The chain joins TRBV7-8 to TRBJ2-1; the match to TRBD1 covers 9 bases. This CDR3 spans 15 amino acids. The germline V gene has CDR1 SGHVS and CDR2 FQNEAQ. With V trimmed by 3 bases and J by 5 bases, 5 bases remained unmatched. For the CDR3, the DNA is TGTGCCAGCAGCTTCACGGGACAGGGTAACAATGAGCAGTTCTTC. Translated: CASSFTGQGNNEQFF. The entire variable domain, with the rest obtained from reference TRBV7-8 and TRBJ2-1, is as follows: GAGVSQSPRYKVAKRGQDVALRCDPISGHVSLFWYQQALGQGPEFLTYFQNEAQLDKSGLPSDRFFAERPEGSVSTLKIQRTQQEDSAVYLCASSFTGQGNNEQFFGPGTRLTVL.

Many counts were recorded for this clonotype. This sequence joins TRBV12-5 and TRBJ1-6; unclear D gene. This CDR3 has 13 amino acids. The ends were cut back, 0 bases at V and 9 bases at J, with 6 bases in the middle. From germline, CDR1 is LGHNT and CDR2 FRNRAP. The CDR3 protein is CASGLVRGSPLHF. The CDR3 region has the DNA TGTGCTAGTGGTTTGGTTCGTGGTTCACCCCTCCACTTT.

The chain employs TRBV6-4 and TRBJ2-2; 7 bases align to TRBD1. With 5 bases clipped from V and 4 bases from J, the junction kept 10 bases outside the gene matches. Germline CDR1 is MRHNA and CDR2 is SNTAGT. This CDR3 spans 16 amino acids. In DNA form, the CDR3 reads TGTGCCAGCAGTAGAGAACAGGGGATAACCACCGGGGAGCTGTTTTTT. Amino acid sequence: CASSREQGITTGELFF.

CDR3 in amino acids: CAITGTGGFYEQYF. DNA of the CDR3: TGTGCCATCACAGGGACAGGGGGCTTCTACGAGCAGTACTTC. The J gene is TRBJ2-7, the V gene TRBV10-3; 12 bases match TRBD1. This CDR3 has 14 residues. Unmatched junction bases numbered 4, after V lost 7 bases and J lost 3 bases. Germline values: CDR1 ENHRY, CDR2 SYGVKD.

This clonotype was detected a few times. The chain recombines TRBV9 with TRBJ2-3; 7 nucleotides agree with TRBD2. Germline loops: CDR1 SGDLS, CDR2 YYNGEE. Trimming removed 2 bases from V and 3 bases from J; junction bases left unmatched: 3. CDR3 length: 14 amino acids. CDR3 DNA: TGTGCCAGCAGCGTTCGCGGGGGAACAGATACGCAGTATTTT. Protein product: CASSVRGGTDTQYF.

This clonotype was found many times. The chain couples TRBV29-1 to TRBJ2-7, with TRBD1 as a possible D gene (6 bases). The CDR3 runs to 13 residues. In germline, CDR1 is SQVTM, CDR2 ANQGSEA. The ends were cut back, 5 bases at V and 2 bases at J, with 13 bases in the middle. The CDR3 DNA is TGCAGCGTTTCCCCCGGGACAACCTACGAGCAGTACTTC. As protein: CSVSPGTTYEQYF.

This clonotype turned up a few times. The V call is TRBV4-1, the J call TRBJ2-1; TRBD2 matches at 10 bases. The CDR3 extends over 17 amino acids. CDR1 MGHRA and CDR2 YSYEKL come from the germline V gene. The J segment lost 6 bases and the V segment lost 4 bases, leaving 12 bases of the junction unmatched. Here the CDR3 DNA reads TGCGCCAGCAGCCGAGAATCAGCGGGAGGGGGGGCCAATGAGCAGTTCTTC. This encodes CASSRESAGGGANEQFF.

This clonotype has at least ten counts. V is TRBV14 and J is TRBJ2-7; the D is unclear. The germline V gene has CDR1 SGHDN and CDR2 FVKESK. The CDR3 loop spans 14 amino acids. V shed 3 bases and J shed 4 bases, with 13 bases lying between them. CDR3 loop: CASSQTHGLYEQYF. CDR3 DNA: TGTGCCAGCAGCCAGACACACGGATTATACGAGCAGTACTTC. Using reference TRBV14 and TRBJ2-7 for the parts outside the CDR3, the full variable domain is EAGVTQFPSHSVIEKGQTVTLRCDPISGHDNLYWYRRVMGKEIKFLLHFVKESKQDESGMPNNRFLAERTGGTYSTLKVQPAELEDSGVYFCASSQTHGLYEQYFGPGTRLTVT.

V and J are TRBV5-1 and TRBJ1-4, with D perhaps TRBD1 (6 bases). Trimming took 0 bases from V and 5 from J, leaving 11 bases between them. The CDR3 extends over 15 amino acids. CDR1 is SGHRS and CDR2 is YFSETQ in the germline V gene. CDR3 loop: CASSLGGTPNEKLFF. The DNA for the CDR3 is TGCGCCAGCAGCTTGGGGGGGACACCCAATGAAAAACTGTTTTTT.

A word on this clonotype: A read error may explain this, as a much larger clone is one base away. The CDR3 loop is CASAPGHTAIATQYF. The DNA for the CDR3 is TGTGCCAGCGCTCCCGGACATACCGCCATTGCGACCCAGTACTTC. J is TRBJ2-5 and V is TRBV28; D might be TRBD1 (5 bases). V lost 8 bases to trimming and J lost 7 bases, with 23 bases between them. The CDR3 extends over 15 amino acids. Germline V gene data show CDR1 as MDHEN and CDR2 as SYDVKM.

This clonotype was recorded many times. This sequence joins TRBV6-6 and TRBJ2-7, with a tentative D call TRBD1 (6 bases). The germline CDR1 and CDR2 sequences are MNHNY and SVGAGI (reference sequence). The CDR3 extends over 15 amino acids. Trimming left V 2 bases short and J 3 bases short, with 14 bases between. CDR3 in amino acids: CASSYESGEFYEQYF. Written as DNA, the CDR3 is TGTGCCAGCAGTTACGAGTCAGGGGAATTCTACGAGCAGTACTTC.

This clonotype was counted at least ten times. The genes are TRBV5-1 and TRBJ1-4; D is perhaps TRBD1 (6 bases). The germline V gene encodes CDR1 SGHRS and CDR2 YFSETQ. CDR3 size: 15 residues. Between the trimmed V and J ends, which lost 3 bases and 3 bases, there was a span of 12 bases. The CDR3 region is CASSSNRAANEKLFF. The CDR3 nucleotides are TGCGCCAGCAGCTCCAACAGGGCGGCTAATGAAAAACTGTTTTTT. Drawing the rest from reference TRBV5-1 and TRBJ1-4, the complete variable domain is KAGVTQTPRYLIKTRGQQVTLSCSPISGHRSVSWYQQTPGQGLQFLFEYFSETQRNKGNFPGRFSGRQFSNSRSEMNVSTLELGDSALYLCASSSNRAANEKLFFGSGTQLSVL.

This clonotype was counted ten times or more. V gene TRBV6-2 or TRBV6-3 combines with J gene TRBJ2-1; 10 bases align to TRBD2. CDR1 is MNHEY and CDR2 is SVGEGT in the germline V gene. V dropped 6 bases and J dropped 1; count of bases not matched to a gene: 9. The CDR3 runs to 17 residues. CDR3 DNA: TGTGCCAGCAGGGCCAGAAGAGCGGGAGGGTCCTACAATGAGCAGTTCTTC. It encodes CASRARRAGGSYNEQFF.

Many counts were recorded for this clonotype. The V call is TRBV6-1, the J call TRBJ2-5, with 7 bases fitting TRBD1. Trimming cost V 3 bases and J 5 bases; bases outside gene matches: 3. Germline V CDR1 and CDR2: MNHNS, SASEGT. The CDR3 contains 13 residues. The CDR3 DNA reads TGTGCCAGCAGTGACGGGACAGTGGAGACCCAGTACTTC. Residues: CASSDGTVETQYF.

The chain employs TRBV10-3 and TRBJ1-2; D gene uncertain. The CDR3 contains 14 residues. CDR1 and CDR2 from the germline V gene are ENHRY and SYGVKD. V was pared by 0 bases and J by 8 bases, with 13 bases between. The CDR3 sequence: CAISESEAGYGYTF. DNA of the CDR3: TGTGCCATCAGTGAGTCTGAAGCAGGATACGGCTACACCTTC.

This clonotype was counted ten times or more. V is TRBV7-8 and J is TRBJ2-3; D is undetermined. The germline CDR1 and CDR2 sequences are SGHVS and FQNEAQ. V dropped 3 bases and J dropped 4 bases, with 8 bases sitting between them. The CDR3 covers 13 residues. The CDR3 region has the DNA TGTGCCAGCAGCTTGGATGTGGCAGATACGCAGTATTTT. Amino acids: CASSLDVADTQYF.

This clonotype has at least ten counts. This chain links TRBV2 with TRBJ2-1; D is unresolved. V was shortened by 2 bases and J by 13 bases, with 6 bases between the two germline ends. The germline gives CDR1 SNHLY, CDR2 FYNNEI. CDR3 size: 10 residues. The CDR3 loop is CASSERSQFF. Written as DNA, the CDR3 is TGTGCCAGCAGTGAACGGAGTCAGTTCTTC.

The J gene is TRBJ1-4, the V gene TRBV5-1; 9 bases align to TRBD1. CDR1 and CDR2 from the germline V gene are SGHRS and YFSETQ. J was trimmed by 7 bases and V by 7 bases; bases with no gene match: 5. This CDR3 contains 13 residues. The CDR3 is CASGRQGGEKLFF. DNA for the CDR3: TGCGCCAGCGGGAGACAGGGGGGTGAAAAACTGTTTTTT.

This clonotype was observed many times. This chain connects TRBV7-2 to TRBJ2-2; TRBD2 matches 11 bases. The CDR3 consists of 18 residues. Germline V lookup: CDR1 SGHTA, CDR2 FQGNSA. With 9 bases clipped from V and 3 bases from J, the junction kept 15 bases outside the gene matches. The CDR3 protein is CASTGTSGLWGYTGELFF. The CDR3 DNA sequence: TGTGCCAGTACCGGGACTAGCGGTCTTTGGGGTTACACCGGGGAGCTGTTTTTT.

The CDR3 loop is CASSPYTENNQPQHF. The CDR3 DNA reads as TGTGCCAGCAGCCCTTACACGGAAAACAATCAGCCCCAGCATTTT. This rearrangement joins TRBV7-9 to TRBJ1-5; D is undetermined. Germline CDR1 reads SEHNR; CDR2 reads FQNEAQ (reference sequence). Trimming cost V 5 bases and J 3 bases, with 14 bases left between them. CDR3 length: 15 residues.

In its sample, this clonotype was seen many times. The chain links TRBV28 to TRBJ1-1; D perhaps matches TRBD1 (5 bases). Trimming took 8 bases from V and 12 from J, leaving 10 bases between them. CDR1 is MDHEN and CDR2 is SYDVKM in the germline V gene. This CDR3 comprises 9 residues. The CDR3 nucleotides are TGTGCCAGCGGACACGTTACTTTCTTT. Translating it yields CASGHVTFF.

This rearrangement joins TRBV20-1 to TRBJ2-5; D unresolved. This CDR3 comprises 12 residues. CDR1 DFQATT and CDR2 SNEGSKA come from the germline V gene (reference sequence). The V end was cut by 5 bases, the J end by 5 bases, with 12 bases between. The CDR3 coding sequence is TGCAGTGCTCTTCCGGCCGGGGAGACCCAGTACTTC. Protein product: CSALPAGETQYF.

Many counts were recorded for this clonotype. The rearrangement joins TRBV5-1 to TRBJ2-3, with 9 bases that match TRBD2. Germline V CDR1 and CDR2: SGHRS, YFSETQ. The CDR3 has 18 amino acids. V shed 2 bases, J shed 0 bases, and the junction held 10 bases outside the gene matches. This chain's CDR3 is CASSLLREGRGSTDTQYF. In DNA form, the CDR3 reads TGCGCCAGCAGCTTATTGCGGGAGGGCCGAGGGAGCACAGATACGCAGTATTTT.

This clonotype was counted ten times or more. The V call is TRBV5-5, the J call TRBJ1-2, with D possibly matching TRBD1 (5 bases). Trimming removed 1 base at V and 0 bases at J, with 13 bases between. Germline values: CDR1 SGHKS, CDR2 YYEKEE (reference sequence). The CDR3 contains 16 residues. CDR3 loop: CASSLIGTSANYGYTF. The CDR3, as DNA: TGTGCCAGCAGCTTGATCGGGACGTCAGCTAACTATGGCTACACCTTC.

The V call is TRBV6-1, the J call TRBJ1-5, with D unclear. Germline CDR1 reads MNHNS; CDR2 reads SASEGT. The CDR3 length is 14 residues. Trimming removed 5 bases from V and 4 bases from J, with 12 bases in between. The CDR3 region has the DNA TGTGCCAGCAGTCTTGGGTGGCTGAATCAGCCCCAGCATTTT. This sequence encodes CASSLGWLNQPQHF.

This clonotype was seen many times. The V gene is TRBV28, the J gene TRBJ2-7, with 8 nucleotides matching TRBD2. CDR3 length: 15 residues. Germline V gives CDR1 MDHEN, CDR2 SYDVKM. V lost 7 bases to trimming and J lost 2 bases; unmatched junction nucleotides: 10. CDR3 region: CASTLAIAGPYEQYF. In DNA, the CDR3 is TGTGCCAGCACCCTAGCGATAGCGGGACCCTACGAGCAGTACTTC.

This chain joins TRBV6-2 or TRBV6-3 and TRBJ2-5; TRBD2 matches 14 bases. Germline loops: CDR1 MNHEY, CDR2 SVGEGT. The V segment lost 1 base and the J segment 3 bases; nucleotides outside the gene matches: 16. The CDR3 runs 21 residues. CDR3 in amino acids: CASSYFTPGLAGVYGKETQYF. The CDR3 nucleotides are TGTGCCAGCAGTTACTTTACGCCGGGACTAGCGGGAGTGTATGGAAAAGAGACCCAGTACTTC.